This TCR beta chain comes out of a study of identical twins. TCRdb recomputed calls from the 5' RACE reads with MiXCR, one row per CDR3 protein. The sample yields roughly 720,000 distinct CDR3 sequences, 15% to 20% seen once. The CDR3 runs to 16 residues. The junction had 7 bases not matched to a gene; V was cut back by 5 bases and J by 3 bases. Germline CDR1 reads SGHAT; CDR2 reads FQNNGV. Another study also made use of these data, one on T cells expressing NK-cell markers.

The V call is TRBV11-2, the J call TRBJ2-1; the match to TRBD2 covers 10 bases. The specimen sequenced was PBMCs. This receptor was identified in a woman under 30 in good health. The CDR3 bases are TGTGCCAGCAGCCGGAGCGGGGGGGGGTTCTACAATGAGCAGTTCTTC. As protein: CASSRSGGGFYNEQFF.